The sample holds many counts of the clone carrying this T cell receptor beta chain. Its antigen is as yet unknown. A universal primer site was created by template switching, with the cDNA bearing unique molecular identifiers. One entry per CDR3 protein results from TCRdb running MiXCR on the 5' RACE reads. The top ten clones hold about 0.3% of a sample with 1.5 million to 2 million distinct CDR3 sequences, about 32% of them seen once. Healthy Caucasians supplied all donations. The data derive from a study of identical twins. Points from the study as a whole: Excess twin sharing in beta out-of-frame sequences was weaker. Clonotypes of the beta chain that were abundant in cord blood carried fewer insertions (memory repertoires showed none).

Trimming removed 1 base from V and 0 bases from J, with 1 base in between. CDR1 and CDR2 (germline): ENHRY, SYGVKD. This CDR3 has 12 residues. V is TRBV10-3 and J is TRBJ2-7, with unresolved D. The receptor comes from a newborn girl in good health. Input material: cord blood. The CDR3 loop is CAISEFSYEQYF. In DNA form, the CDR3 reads TGTGCCATCAGTGAGTTCTCCTACGAGCAGTACTTC.